The clone carrying this TCR beta chain has a handful of counts. The antigen is not known. This specimen belongs to a study of spatial heterogeneity in lung cancer. Points from the study as a whole: Blood carried ubiquitous expanded tumor TCRs more at resection than follow-up.

On each TCR cDNA molecule, a unique molecular identifier was present. A single record per CDR3 protein comes from TCRdb applying MiXCR to the 5' RACE reads. The table shows fewer than 55,000 distinct CDR3 sequences, with 6% to 9.5% occurring only once. CDR1 and CDR2 from the germline V gene are LGHNA and YNFKEQ. V was pared by 0 bases and J by 0 bases, with 8 bases between. The CDR3 extends over 15 amino acids. The time point was: sample taken at primary tumor resection. The study sequenced unsorted whole RNA from tumor, nontumor lung or frozen PBMC. Untreated early-stage non-small cell lung cancer patients, roughly 75 in total, were the donors.

The V gene is TRBV4-2, the J gene TRBJ1-1, with D hard to call. Sequences were derived from PBMCs, sampled at surgery. This TCR was sampled from a female donor with early-stage non-small cell lung cancer. The CDR3 reads CASSQEIVLNTEAFF. The CDR3 DNA reads as TGTGCCAGCAGCCAAGAAATCGTCCTGAACACTGAAGCTTTCTTT.